This T cell receptor (beta chain) was observed in a study of identifying expanded T cells in peripheral blood. Here immunoSEQ multiplex PCR was the method, and the copy in TCRdb shows in-frame clones only, minus some. The data hold tens of thousands of clones, with approximately 81% observed a single time. V shed 5 bases, J shed 6 bases, and the junction held 6 bases outside the gene matches. The CDR3 is 13 amino acids. From germline, CDR1 is MNHNS and CDR2 SASEGT. The chain combines TRBV6-1 with TRBJ1-2, with 7 bases identical to TRBD1. The sequence was collected from a person aged 18 to 75 in good health. Sample: blood. CDR3 loop: CASSLDRVDGYTF. The DNA for the CDR3 is TGTGCCAGCAGTCTCGACAGGGTAGATGGCTACACCTTC.